The TCR beta chain under discussion was sequenced for a study of cytomegalovirus exposure and HLA in healthy donors. Study background: From HLA-typed donors, an early data release held around 80 million unique TCRs.

PCR amplification relied on 60 Vbeta primers (plus 13 Jbeta primers). TCRdb's copy holds only in-frame clones and misses some; the assay was immunoSEQ multiplex PCR. Here the sample spans more than 85,000 clones, roughly 76% being singletons. The CDR3 consists of 14 residues. The germline V gene has CDR1 MDHEN and CDR2 SYDVKM. The V segment lost 3 bases and the J segment 1 base; nucleotides outside the gene matches: 3. Input material: PBMCs. This sequence originates from a man aged 30 to 45 in good health and CMV-seropositive. The genes are TRBV28 and TRBJ2-7; 7 nucleotides match TRBD2. The CDR3 sequence is CASSLGEGSYEQYF. For the CDR3, the DNA is TGTGCCAGCAGTTTGGGGGAGGGGTCCTACGAGCAGTACTTC.